The T cell receptor beta chain under discussion was sequenced for a study of T cell repertoires in cytomegalovirus infection. The overall study: Public TCR beta signatures indicated both CMV infection and matching HLA type.

In this sample, this clonotype turned up many times. Its antigen remains unknown. Regarding the study as a whole: Clonotype analysis showed dominance of the ex vivo response by HLA-C-restricted CMV-specific TCR beta clonotypes. Carriage of CMV together with the relevant HLA was identifiable through cumulative public TCR beta family frequency.

This CDR3 region has 13 residues. The V gene's germline CDR1 is MNHEY and CDR2 SVGAGI. The germline V and J ends were trimmed by 2 bases and 7 bases, with 12 bases remaining between them. TCRdb independently ran MiXCR on the reads; one entry per CDR3 protein. Of 200,000 to 300,000 distinct CDR3 sequences listed, approximately 13% are singletons. The chain carries TRBV6-5 and TRBJ2-7; D may be TRBD1 (5 bases). This receptor was obtained from a human donor in good health (CMV status not recorded). Some clones in this sample may be carry-over from other donors' samples. What was sequenced was PBMCs. DNA of the CDR3: TGTGCCAGCAGTTACGGGCAGGGAAGGGAGCAGTACTTC. It translates to CASSYGQGREQYF.